This TCR beta chain was obtained from a study of shared clonotypes between healthy human individuals. This table comes from immunoSEQ multiplex PCR, and its TCRdb copy is limited to in-frame clones, with some not included. The sample lists about 470,000 clones, about four fifths seen once, with approximately 13% in the top ten. Trimming left V 6 bases short and J 7 bases short, with 9 bases between. Looked up from germline, CDR1 is MDHEN and CDR2 is SYDVKM. This CDR3 contains 11 residues. The specimen was PBMCs. The TCR comes from a woman in her 40s in good health. Some clones in this sample may be carry-over from other donors' samples. The chain uses TRBV28 and TRBJ1-1; tentatively, D is TRBD1 (6 bases). The CDR3 bases are TGTGCCAGCAGGGACAGAGGTGAAGCTTTCTTT. It translates to CASRDRGEAFF. Using reference TRBV28 and TRBJ1-1 for the parts outside the CDR3, the full variable domain is DVKVTQSSRYLVKRTGEKVFLECVQDMDHENMFWYRQDPGLGLRLIYFSYDVKMKEKGDIPEGYSVSREKKERFSLILESASTNQTSMYLCASRDRGEAFFGQGTRLTVV.